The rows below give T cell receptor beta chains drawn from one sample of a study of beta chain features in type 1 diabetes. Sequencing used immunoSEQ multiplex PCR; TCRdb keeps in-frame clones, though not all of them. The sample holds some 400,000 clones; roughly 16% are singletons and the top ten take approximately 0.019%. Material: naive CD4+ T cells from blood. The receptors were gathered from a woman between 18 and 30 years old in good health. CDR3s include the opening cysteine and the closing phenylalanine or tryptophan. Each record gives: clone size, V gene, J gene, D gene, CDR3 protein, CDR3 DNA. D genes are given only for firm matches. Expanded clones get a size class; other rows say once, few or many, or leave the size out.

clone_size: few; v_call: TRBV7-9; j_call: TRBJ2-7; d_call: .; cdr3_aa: CASSPPRGEQYF; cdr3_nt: TGTGCCAGCAGCCCCCCCAGAGGCGAGCAGTACTTC
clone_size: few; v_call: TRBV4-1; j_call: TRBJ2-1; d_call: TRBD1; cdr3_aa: CASSPTMTGIYNEQFF; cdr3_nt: TGCGCCAGCAGCCCGACAATGACAGGGATCTACAATGAGCAGTTCTTC
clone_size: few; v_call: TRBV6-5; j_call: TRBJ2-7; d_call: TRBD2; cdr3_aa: CASKLAGASYEQYF; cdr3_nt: TGTGCCAGCAAGCTAGCGGGAGCTTCCTACGAGCAGTACTTC
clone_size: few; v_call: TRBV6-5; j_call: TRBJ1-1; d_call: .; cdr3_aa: CASSYNRGYEAFF; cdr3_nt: TGTGCCAGCAGTTACAATCGGGGATACGAAGCTTTCTTT
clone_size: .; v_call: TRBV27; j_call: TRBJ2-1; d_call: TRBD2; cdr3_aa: CASSSPRIAGHNEQFF; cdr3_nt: TGTGCCAGCAGTTCGCCTCGCATAGCGGGACACAATGAGCAGTTCTTC
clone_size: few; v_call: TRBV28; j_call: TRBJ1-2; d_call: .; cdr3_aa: CASTDSNYGYTF; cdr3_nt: TGTGCCAGCACCGACAGCAACTATGGCTACACCTTC
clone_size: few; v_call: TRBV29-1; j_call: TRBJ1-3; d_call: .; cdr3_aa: CSVRGSGNTIYF; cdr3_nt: TGCAGCGTTCGGGGATCTGGAAACACCATATATTTT
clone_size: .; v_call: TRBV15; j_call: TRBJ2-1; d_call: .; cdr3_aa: CATSRVGPGEQFF; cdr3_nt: TGTGCCACCAGCAGGGTGGGCCCCGGCGAGCAGTTCTTC
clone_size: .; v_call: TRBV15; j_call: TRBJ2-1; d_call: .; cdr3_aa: CATSRDRLPSEQFF; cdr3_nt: TGTGCCACCAGCAGAGATAGACTCCCATCTGAGCAGTTCTTC
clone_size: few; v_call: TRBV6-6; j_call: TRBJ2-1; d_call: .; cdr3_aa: CASSYVVGHYNEQFF; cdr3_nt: TGTGCCAGCAGTTACGTTGTGGGCCACTACAATGAGCAGTTCTTC
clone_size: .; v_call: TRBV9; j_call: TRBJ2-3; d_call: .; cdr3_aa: CASSVVFGREDTQYF; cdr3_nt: TGTGCCAGCAGCGTAGTATTCGGCAGGGAAGATACGCAGTATTTT